The source of this T cell receptor (beta chain) is a study of blood T cell repertoires in COVID-19. Study-level background: Both acute and convalescent COVID-19 samples were obtained from the United States, Italy and Spain. Sources were T cells, B-cell-depleted T cells, or PBMCs; the material itself was cDNA or gDNA.

Original data processing: Amplification with reference gene primers provided the estimates of nucleated cell counts. The repertoire was sequenced with immunoSEQ multiplex PCR; TCRdb's copy has only in-frame clones and lacks some. The D gene and trimming were derived from the DNA, and the V and J assignments and clone size from that table. The table lists around 140,000 clones, 81% of them singletons, with around 8.8% in the top ten. In its sample, this clone was seen once. The sample carries other DNA sequences with the same CDR3. This receptor was taken from a human donor in a cohort sampled during active COVID-19. Sequenced sample: peripheral blood.

CDR3 sequence (DNA): TGTGCCAGCAGTACTACAGGGGGCGCCTCCTACGAGCAGTACTTC. Translation gives CASSTTGGASYEQYF. The V and J genes are TRBV27 and TRBJ2-7; TRBD1 matches 9 bases. This CDR3 is 15 amino acids long. Germline V gene sequence: CDR1 MNHEY, CDR2 SMNVEV (reference sequence). V lost 5 bases to trimming and J lost 0 bases; unmatched junction nucleotides: 5.